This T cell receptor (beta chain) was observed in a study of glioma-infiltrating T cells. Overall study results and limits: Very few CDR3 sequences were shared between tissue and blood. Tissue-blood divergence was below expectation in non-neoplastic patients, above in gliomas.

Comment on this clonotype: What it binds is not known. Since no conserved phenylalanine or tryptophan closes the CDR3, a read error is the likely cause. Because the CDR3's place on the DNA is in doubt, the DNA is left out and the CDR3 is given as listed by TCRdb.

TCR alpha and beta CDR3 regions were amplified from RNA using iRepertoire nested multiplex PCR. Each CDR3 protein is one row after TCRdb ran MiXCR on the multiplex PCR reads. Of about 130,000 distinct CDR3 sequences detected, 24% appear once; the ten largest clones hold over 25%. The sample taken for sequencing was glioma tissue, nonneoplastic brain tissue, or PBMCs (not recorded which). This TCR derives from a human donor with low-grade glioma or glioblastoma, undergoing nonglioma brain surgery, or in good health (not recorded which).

The CDR3 loop reads CASSFAGPVTL. The chain recombines TRBV7-9 with TRBJ2-1; the table gives TRBD2 as D, unverified against the DNA. The CDR3 totals 11 residues, both ends included. Germline assignment: CDR1 SEHNR and CDR2 FQNEAQ (reference sequence).